This T cell receptor beta chain came from a study of T cells in Graves' hyperthyroidism and ophthalmopathy. Study in general: Initial diagnosis, before any treatment, was when peripheral blood was collected. General study findings and limits: Researchers found most expanded thyroid clonotypes above 0.001 in blood as well. Before onset, by a median of approximately 6.8 months, the model predicted ophthalmopathy.

This clonotype was seen a few times. What it binds is not known. TCR beta CDR3 region amplification was performed from RNA transcripts. Using the HTBI primer set, a first-round RT-PCR was run on the TCR CDR3. MiXCR, run by TCRdb on the multiplex PCR reads, gives a single entry per CDR3 protein. Altogether 400,000 or so distinct CDR3 sequences are present, about an eighth being singletons, with the ten largest covering approximately 27%. Per the germline V gene, CDR1 is DFQATT and CDR2 is SNEGSKA (reference sequence). The ends were cut back, 5 bases at V and 4 bases at J, with 16 bases in the middle. The CDR3 totals 14 residues.

V usage is TRBV20-1 and J usage is TRBJ2-3; D might be TRBD2 (5 bases). The sequencing input was blood. This TCR came from a man over 45 with Graves' ophthalmopathy. This CDR3 is CSALERMRADTQYF. For the CDR3, the DNA is TGCAGTGCTTTGGAGCGGATGAGGGCAGATACGCAGTATTTT.